This is a list of T cell receptor beta chains from one sample in a study of blood T cells in healthy people across ages. TCRdb called the 5' RACE reads again in MiXCR, with one record for every CDR3 protein. The sample gives 580,000 or so distinct CDR3 sequences, about 45% of which show up once; under 30% is in the top ten. The sequenced material came from blood. The receptors stem from a man older than 75 in good health. Both conserved end residues are part of each CDR3. Each record gives: J gene, V gene, clone size, D gene, CDR3 DNA, CDR3 protein. D genes are given only for firm matches. Size values are once, few and many counts, or a class for expanded clones, and some rows have none.

TRBJ2-5 | TRBV20-1 | many | TRBD2 | TGCAGTGCTATGGGTGTAGCGGGACGGCAAGAGACCCAGTACTTC | CSAMGVAGRQETQYF
TRBJ2-7 | TRBV7-2 | - | - | TGTGCCAGCAGCTTAACGGCAGGAAGCTCCTACGAGCAGTACTTC | CASSLTAGSSYEQYF
TRBJ2-1 | TRBV7-9 | - | TRBD1 | TGTGCCAGCAGCTTACGGTCCCGGGACAGATTCTCCTACAATGAGCAGTTCTTC | CASSLRSRDRFSYNEQFF
TRBJ2-7 | TRBV11-2 | - | TRBD1 | TGTGCCAGCAGTCAAATAGCCGGGACAGGGCGCGAGCAGTACTTC | CASSQIAGTGREQYF
TRBJ1-1 | TRBV6-6 | - | - | TGTGCCAGCAGTGCCCGGGCGGTCCCGGGAACTGAAGCTTTCTTT | CASSARAVPGTEAFF
TRBJ1-2 | TRBV6-6 | - | - | TGTGCCAGCAGGTACTCGGGCTATGGCTACACCTTC | CASRYSGYGYTF
TRBJ2-3 | TRBV6-2/TRBV6-3 | - | - | TGTGCCAGCAGCCCGGCGGTCCGAGATACGCAGTATTTT | CASSPAVRDTQYF
TRBJ2-4 | TRBV20-1 | - | TRBD2 | TGCAGTGCTAGACTAGCGGGGTTAAACATTCAGTACTTC | CSARLAGLNIQYF
TRBJ1-2 | TRBV9 | - | TRBD1 | TGTGCCAGCAGCGTTGGGGACAGGGTAAAAGGCTACACCTTC | CASSVGDRVKGYTF
TRBJ2-1 | TRBV2 | many | - | TGTGCCAGCAGTGAATATCGGGTCAGCTCCTACAATGAGCAGTTCTTC | CASSEYRVSSYNEQFF
TRBJ2-5 | TRBV6-6 | few | TRBD2 | TGTGCCAGCACCCTACTAGCGGGTCTTGGGGAGACCCAGTACTTC | CASTLLAGLGETQYF
TRBJ1-6 | TRBV20-1 | few | - | TGCAGTGCTAGAGATAATACTGGTTGGGGCTCACCCCTCCACTTT | CSARDNTGWGSPLHF
TRBJ2-4 | TRBV21-1 | - | - | TGTGCCAGCCCCTGGGGCGGTGGGGAGTACTTC | CASPWGGGEYF
TRBJ1-2 | TRBV29-1 | - | - | TGCAGCGTCCCTGGGGGCCCTTTTGGCTACACCTTC | CSVPGGPFGYTF
TRBJ2-5 | TRBV7-6 | few | - | TGTGCCAGCAGCTTAGGCAGGAAAGAGACCCAGTACTTC | CASSLGRKETQYF
TRBJ2-3 | TRBV7-2 | - | - | TGTGCCAGTCAGGGTAGCACAGATACGCAGTATTTT | CASQGSTDTQYF
TRBJ2-1 | TRBV7-2 | few | TRBD2 | TGTGCCAGCAGCTTAGCCCGTTGGGCTAGCGGCAATGAGCAGTTCTTC | CASSLARWASGNEQFF
TRBJ2-5 | TRBV20-1 | few | - | TGCAGTGCTAGAACTAATAGGGAAGTCGGAGAGACCCAGTACTTC | CSARTNREVGETQYF
TRBJ1-5 | TRBV7-3 | - | TRBD1 | TGTGCCAGCAGCTCGGGACAGGGGTTTAATCAGCCCCAGCATTTT | CASSSGQGFNQPQHF
TRBJ1-2 | TRBV20-1 | few | TRBD1 | TGCAGTGCCATAACACCGGGACAGGGTAGTCGCCCTGGCTACACCTTC | CSAITPGQGSRPGYTF
TRBJ2-7 | TRBV7-3 | - | - | TGTGCCAGCAGCTTAGGGAGATCAGGGAGCGAGCAGTACTTC | CASSLGRSGSEQYF
TRBJ2-7 | TRBV20-1 | few | - | TGCAGTGCTAGAGATCCCCGTAGCGGCCACTACGAGCAGTACTTC | CSARDPRSGHYEQYF
TRBJ1-1 | TRBV20-1 | - | - | TGCAGTGCTAGAGAGCAGGGGCGGAACACTGAAGCTTTCTTT | CSAREQGRNTEAFF
TRBJ2-7 | TRBV27 | - | - | TGTGCCAGCAGCAGTTCATGGCCAGGGGGGGCCTACGAGCAGTACTTC | CASSSSWPGGAYEQYF